The clone carrying this T cell receptor (beta chain) was observed a few times. Antigen specificity is unknown. The TCRbeta library incorporated unique molecular identifiers. TCRdb reprocessed the PCR reads via MiXCR and lists one record per CDR3 protein. The data contain a few hundred thousand distinct CDR3 sequences, roughly 13% of them singletons. CDR3 length: 13 amino acids. Germline CDR1 reads DFQATT; CDR2 reads SNEGSKA (reference sequence). This entry belongs to a study of T-cell reconstitution after alpha-beta-depleted transplantation in children. General study results and limits: Elevated TCRbeta diversity at day 60 was traced, in some patients, to surviving recipient T cells and thymic progenitors. There were reportedly several hundred expanded graft clones from which alpha-beta T cells came about two months after transplant.

The clonotype comes from a male patient between 10 and 17 years old who had a stem cell transplant for acute myeloid leukemia, so the T cells may come from the graft donor. The sample in question was PBMCs, mostly from graft donor cells, obtained 360 days after TCRalphabeta/CD19-depleted stem cell transplant. The gene calls are TRBV20-1 and TRBJ2-5, with a tentative D call TRBD2 (5 bases). CDR3 in amino acids: CSGIGVARETQYF. The CDR3 nucleotides read TGCAGCGGAATTGGGGTAGCGCGGGAGACCCAGTACTTC.